These 6 T cell receptor beta chains were all obtained from the same sample, sequenced in a study of blood T cells in healthy people across ages. PCR was performed a second time for about 6 to 11 cycles using a sample-barcoded 5' primer and a J-beta primer mix. TCRdb reprocessed the 5' RACE reads with MiXCR, giving one entry per CDR3 protein. The table lists 850,000 to 1,000,000 distinct CDR3 sequences, roughly 52% of them singletons, with under 15% in the top ten. Sequenced input: blood. The source is a man aged 25 to 45 in good health.

The chain is built from TRBV11-1 and TRBJ2-1; D unclear. Trimming removed 8 bases from V and 5 bases from J, with 16 bases in between. The V gene's germline CDR1 is SGHAT and CDR2 FQDESV (reference sequence). This CDR3 is built from 14 residues. The CDR3 region has the DNA TGTGCCAGCCGCCCCGTAGGGTTGGACAATGAGCAGTTCTTC. Translated: CASRPVGLDNEQFF.

Worth noting for this clonotype: One end of the junction is discordant with germline, which a read error may explain. The chain recombines TRBV11-2 with TRBJ2-1, with TRBD2 matching over 10 bases. Germline CDR1 SGHAT, CDR2 FQNNGV. The CDR3 is 16 residues long. CDR3 residues: CASSLLGGTSANGQFF. The CDR3 DNA reads TGTGCCAGCAGCTTACTCGGCGGGACTAGCGCAAATGGGCAGTTCTTC.

In its sample, this clonotype was seen many times. The chain carries TRBV5-1 and TRBJ1-1; 9 nucleotides align to TRBD1. V lost 0 bases and J lost 4; bases outside the gene matches: 4. The CDR3 runs to 15 residues. The germline gives CDR1 SGHRS, CDR2 YFSETQ. For the CDR3, the DNA is TGCGCCAGCAGCTTGGGGGGACAGGGTCGCACTGAAGCTTTCTTT. Translation gives CASSLGGQGRTEAFF.

The chain employs TRBV30 and TRBJ2-7, with a weak D call TRBD1 (6 bases). Germline V gene lookup returns CDR1 GTSNPN and CDR2 SVGIG (reference sequence). CDR3 length: 12 amino acids. Trimming removed 4 bases from V and 2 bases from J, with 9 bases in between. The CDR3: CAWKDRTYEQYF. In DNA, the CDR3 is TGTGCCTGGAAGGACAGAACCTACGAGCAGTACTTC. The full variable domain, in which reference TRBV30 and TRBJ2-7 provide the parts outside the CDR3, is SQTIHQWPATLVQPVGSPLSLECTVEGTSNPNLYWYRQAAGRGLQLLFYSVGIGQISSEVPQNLSASRPQDRQFILSSKKLLLSDSGFYLCAWKDRTYEQYFGPGTRLTVT.

The rearrangement joins TRBV15 to TRBJ2-1; D call uncertain. The J call is doubtful: the DNA matches TRBJ2-7 better. This CDR3 contains 12 residues. The germline CDR1 and CDR2 sequences are LNHNV and YYDKDF (reference sequence). The CDR3: CATSDTPYEQYF. The CDR3 bases are TGTGCCACCAGCGATACCCCATACGAGCAGTACTTC.

This sequence joins TRBV7-2 and TRBJ2-5; 7 bases fit TRBD2. J lost 7 bases, V lost 4 bases, and 12 bases had no gene match. The CDR3 consists of 15 residues. Germline assignment: CDR1 SGHTA and CDR2 FQGNSA. The CDR3 sequence: CASSSTLAASGTQYF. The CDR3 DNA sequence: TGTGCCAGCAGCTCAACTCTAGCGGCGTCAGGGACCCAGTACTTC.